What follows describes a single T cell receptor beta chain. The source of the sample is a study of blood T cell repertoires in COVID-19. Background on the study: COVID-19 samples, acute and convalescent, were from the United States, Italy and Spain. Nucleic acid was either cDNA or gDNA, and it came from T cells, B-cell-depleted T cells, or PBMCs.

V lost 6 bases to trimming and J lost 6 bases; unmatched junction nucleotides: 9. This CDR3 region has 14 residues. Germline-derived CDR1 and CDR2 are MNHEY and SMNVEV (reference sequence). Original handling: Reference gene primer amplification gave estimated nucleated cell counts. Generated by immunoSEQ multiplex PCR, the TCRdb table keeps only in-frame clones and is missing some. That table supplies the V and J calls and clone size; D and trimming were determined from the DNA. The profile shows fewer than 40,000 clones, 89% of them singletons. The V call is TRBV27, the J call TRBJ2-7; TRBD1 matches 9 bases. This sequence was found in a human donor in a cohort sampled during active COVID-19. Sequencing used peripheral blood. The CDR3 DNA reads TGTGCCAGCAGCCTGCTAGGACAGGGGACCGAGCAGTACTTC. Encoded protein: CASSLLGQGTEQYF.